The rows below give T cell receptor beta chains drawn from one sample of a study of cytomegalovirus exposure and HLA in healthy donors. Assay: immunoSEQ multiplex PCR; the TCRdb copy retains only in-frame clones and omits some. In the table there are around 67,000 clones, about 70% of which are singletons. The sequencing sample was made of PBMCs. These receptor sequences come from a young woman in good health and CMV-seronegative. CDR3s include the opening cysteine and the closing phenylalanine or tryptophan. Fields, in order: CDR3 DNA, CDR3 protein, clone size, D gene, V gene, J gene. D genes are given only for firm matches. Clone sizes are given selectively: once, few, many, or a class where the clone is expanded.

cdr3_nt: TGTGCCAGCAGGACAAGCGGGGGGGCAGAGACCCAGTACTTC; cdr3_aa: CASRTSGGAETQYF; clone_size: -; d_call: TRBD2; v_call: TRBV6-5; j_call: TRBJ2-5
cdr3_nt: TGTGCCAGCAGTTATGGGCAGGGGGGCACTGAAGCTTTCTTT; cdr3_aa: CASSYGQGGTEAFF; clone_size: -; d_call: TRBD1; v_call: TRBV6-5; j_call: TRBJ1-1
cdr3_nt: TGCGCCAGCAGTTCGACTAGCGGGAACATTGAGCAGTTCTTC; cdr3_aa: CASSSTSGNIEQFF; clone_size: -; d_call: TRBD2; v_call: TRBV5-1; j_call: TRBJ2-1
cdr3_nt: TGTGCCACCAGCAGAACTTCTAGCGGGGGGATAAATGAGCAGTTCTTC; cdr3_aa: CATSRTSSGGINEQFF; clone_size: few; d_call: TRBD2; v_call: TRBV15; j_call: TRBJ2-1
cdr3_nt: TGTGCCAGCAGCCTCCAAGGAAACACCATATATTTT; cdr3_aa: CASSLQGNTIYF; clone_size: few; d_call: -; v_call: TRBV4-2; j_call: TRBJ1-3
cdr3_nt: TGTGCCAGCAGCTTGGGGGGACAGGCTCAGCCCCAGCATTTT; cdr3_aa: CASSLGGQAQPQHF; clone_size: -; d_call: TRBD1; v_call: TRBV7-9; j_call: TRBJ1-5
cdr3_nt: TGTGCCAGCAGTTACGTGACAGGGGGACAGAGGGGCTACACCTTC; cdr3_aa: CASSYVTGGQRGYTF; clone_size: -; d_call: TRBD1; v_call: TRBV6-5; j_call: TRBJ1-2
cdr3_nt: TGTGCCAGCAGCTTGGACAGGGGGCAATGGTCACCCCTCCACTTT; cdr3_aa: CASSLDRGQWSPLHF; clone_size: -; d_call: TRBD1; v_call: TRBV5-4; j_call: TRBJ1-6
cdr3_nt: TGTGCCAGCAGTGAAGACAGGGGGCAGCAGTACTTC; cdr3_aa: CASSEDRGQQYF; clone_size: -; d_call: TRBD1; v_call: TRBV6-5; j_call: TRBJ2-7
cdr3_nt: TGTGCCAGCAGCTTAGTAACCGTTAGTGGGGGGGCCTACAATGAGCAGTTCTTC; cdr3_aa: CASSLVTVSGGAYNEQFF; clone_size: few; d_call: TRBD2; v_call: TRBV7-2; j_call: TRBJ2-1
cdr3_nt: TGTGCCAGCAGCCACAAAAATACAGGGGCCCCCTATGGCTACACCTTC; cdr3_aa: CASSHKNTGAPYGYTF; clone_size: once; d_call: TRBD1; v_call: TRBV6-6; j_call: TRBJ1-2
cdr3_nt: TGTGCCAGCAGCTTCAATGGACAGGTCGCGGGGACAGATACGCAGTATTTT; cdr3_aa: CASSFNGQVAGTDTQYF; clone_size: -; d_call: -; v_call: TRBV11-2; j_call: TRBJ2-3
cdr3_nt: TGTGCCAGCAGTTTATCAAGCGGGGCCCACACCGGGGAGCTGTTTTTT; cdr3_aa: CASSLSSGAHTGELFF; clone_size: -; d_call: TRBD2; v_call: TRBV27; j_call: TRBJ2-2
cdr3_nt: TGTGCCAGCAGCGCTAGGACAGGGGGCGCCTACGAGCAGTACTTC; cdr3_aa: CASSARTGGAYEQYF; clone_size: -; d_call: TRBD1; v_call: TRBV7-2; j_call: TRBJ2-7
cdr3_nt: TGTGCCAGCAGCCCCGGACAGGCGAGCACTGAAGCTTTCTTT; cdr3_aa: CASSPGQASTEAFF; clone_size: few; d_call: TRBD1; v_call: TRBV6-4; j_call: TRBJ1-1
cdr3_nt: TGTGCCAGCAGCCGGGACAGGGGGCGAATGGGGGAAAAACTGTTTTTT; cdr3_aa: CASSRDRGRMGEKLFF; clone_size: -; d_call: TRBD1; v_call: TRBV5-5; j_call: TRBJ1-4
cdr3_nt: TGTGCCAGCGGGGGACTTAACTATGGCTACACCTTC; cdr3_aa: CASGGLNYGYTF; clone_size: once; d_call: -; v_call: TRBV28; j_call: TRBJ1-2
cdr3_nt: TGTGCCAGCAGCAGGGGTAATTATGGCTACACCTTC; cdr3_aa: CASSRGNYGYTF; clone_size: -; d_call: -; v_call: TRBV6-1; j_call: TRBJ1-2
cdr3_nt: TGTGCCAGCAGCTTAGGTCTAGCAGATACGCAGTATTTT; cdr3_aa: CASSLGLADTQYF; clone_size: once; d_call: -; v_call: TRBV7-2; j_call: TRBJ2-3
cdr3_nt: TGTGCCAGCAGCTTAACAAGGGGCCATCAGCCCCAGCATTTT; cdr3_aa: CASSLTRGHQPQHF; clone_size: -; d_call: -; v_call: TRBV7-2; j_call: TRBJ1-5
cdr3_nt: TGTGCCAGCAGCTTGAATGGTCAGACACACGAGCAGTACTTC; cdr3_aa: CASSLNGQTHEQYF; clone_size: -; d_call: -; v_call: TRBV4-2; j_call: TRBJ2-7
cdr3_nt: TGTGCCAGCAGCCCCGGGACAGGGCAAGAGACCCAGTACTTC; cdr3_aa: CASSPGTGQETQYF; clone_size: -; d_call: TRBD1; v_call: TRBV11-2; j_call: TRBJ2-5
cdr3_nt: TGTGCCTGGAGAGGGACAGTGGGTATGGAGACCCAGTACTTC; cdr3_aa: CAWRGTVGMETQYF; clone_size: once; d_call: TRBD1; v_call: TRBV30; j_call: TRBJ2-5
cdr3_nt: TGTGCCAGCAGCTTAGCTGTCAACCGGGGGACCCAGTACTTC; cdr3_aa: CASSLAVNRGTQYF; clone_size: -; d_call: -; v_call: TRBV11-3; j_call: TRBJ2-5
cdr3_nt: TGTGCCAGCAGCTTAGGACCGGGACAGGGGCAGGATGAGCAGTTCTTC; cdr3_aa: CASSLGPGQGQDEQFF; clone_size: -; d_call: TRBD1; v_call: TRBV7-2; j_call: TRBJ2-1
cdr3_nt: TGTGCCTGGAGTGCCCGGGACTATGGCTACACCTTC; cdr3_aa: CAWSARDYGYTF; clone_size: -; d_call: -; v_call: TRBV30; j_call: TRBJ1-2
cdr3_nt: TGTGCCAGCAGCCGAAACAGGGGCTCATCCCCTAAGGCTTTCTTT; cdr3_aa: CASSRNRGSSPKAFF; clone_size: -; d_call: TRBD1; v_call: TRBV11-3; j_call: TRBJ1-1
cdr3_nt: TGTGCCTGGAGTTCGCGGACAGGGCGGGACGAGCAGTACTTC; cdr3_aa: CAWSSRTGRDEQYF; clone_size: few; d_call: TRBD1; v_call: TRBV30; j_call: TRBJ2-7
cdr3_nt: TGTGCCAGCAGCCGTGGGGAGGGATTAGCGGGGGAAGAGACCCAGTACTTC; cdr3_aa: CASSRGEGLAGEETQYF; clone_size: -; d_call: TRBD2; v_call: TRBV5-8; j_call: TRBJ2-5
cdr3_nt: TGTGCCAGCAGCGTACGGCGGGGGGGCTATGAGCAGTTCTTC; cdr3_aa: CASSVRRGGYEQFF; clone_size: -; d_call: TRBD2; v_call: TRBV27; j_call: TRBJ2-1
cdr3_nt: TGCGCCAGCAGCCCCGACTTGACAGATACGCAGTATTTT; cdr3_aa: CASSPDLTDTQYF; clone_size: -; d_call: -; v_call: TRBV5-1; j_call: TRBJ2-3
cdr3_nt: TGTGCCACCTCCTCACGGGGGGGGAGCACCGGGGAGCTGTTTTTT; cdr3_aa: CATSSRGGSTGELFF; clone_size: -; d_call: TRBD2; v_call: TRBV2; j_call: TRBJ2-2
cdr3_nt: TGCGCCAGCAGCCAAGACAGGGTCCATGGCTACACCTTC; cdr3_aa: CASSQDRVHGYTF; clone_size: -; d_call: -; v_call: TRBV4-1; j_call: TRBJ1-2
cdr3_nt: TGTGCCAGCAGTGAAACTAGCGGGGCCTACGAGCAGTACTTC; cdr3_aa: CASSETSGAYEQYF; clone_size: -; d_call: TRBD2; v_call: TRBV2; j_call: TRBJ2-7
cdr3_nt: TGTGCCAGCTCACTACAGGGAACAGATACGCAGTATTTT; cdr3_aa: CASSLQGTDTQYF; clone_size: -; d_call: -; v_call: TRBV9; j_call: TRBJ2-3
cdr3_nt: TGTGCCAGCAGTTTCCTACCTGGAAACACCATATATTTT; cdr3_aa: CASSFLPGNTIYF; clone_size: few; d_call: -; v_call: TRBV2; j_call: TRBJ1-3
cdr3_nt: TGCGCCAGCAGCCAAGATCAAGGGAGTGAAAAACTGTTTTTT; cdr3_aa: CASSQDQGSEKLFF; clone_size: -; d_call: -; v_call: TRBV4-3; j_call: TRBJ1-4
cdr3_nt: TGTGCCAGCAGCTTAGAGGGGCGGGGGGGCACAGATACGCAGTATTTT; cdr3_aa: CASSLEGRGGTDTQYF; clone_size: -; d_call: TRBD2; v_call: TRBV7-2; j_call: TRBJ2-3
cdr3_nt: TGTGCCAGCAGCTTGGGAGGCTATGGCTACACCTTC; cdr3_aa: CASSLGGYGYTF; clone_size: once; d_call: -; v_call: TRBV5-7; j_call: TRBJ1-2
cdr3_nt: TGCAGTGCTAGACTAGAATTTGAAGCTTTCTTT; cdr3_aa: CSARLEFEAFF; clone_size: once; d_call: -; v_call: TRBV20-1; j_call: TRBJ1-1
cdr3_nt: TGCGCCAGCAGCCTCCCGGGACAGGGGGCGTATGAGCAGTACTTC; cdr3_aa: CASSLPGQGAYEQYF; clone_size: -; d_call: TRBD1; v_call: TRBV4-3; j_call: TRBJ2-5
cdr3_nt: TGTGCCAGCAGCGACTTCGGACTAGAAGACAATGAGCAGTTCTTC; cdr3_aa: CASSDFGLEDNEQFF; clone_size: few; d_call: TRBD2; v_call: TRBV9; j_call: TRBJ2-1
cdr3_nt: TGTGCCAGCAGTTTATCCGACAGGGGGCAATACGAGCAGTACTTC; cdr3_aa: CASSLSDRGQYEQYF; clone_size: -; d_call: TRBD1; v_call: TRBV27; j_call: TRBJ2-7
cdr3_nt: TGTGCCAGCAGCGCTTCGGGGGAACAAGAGACCCAGTACTTC; cdr3_aa: CASSASGEQETQYF; clone_size: -; d_call: -; v_call: TRBV9; j_call: TRBJ2-5
cdr3_nt: TGTGCCAGCAGCCTGGAACTAGGAAATGAGCAGTTCTTC; cdr3_aa: CASSLELGNEQFF; clone_size: few; d_call: -; v_call: TRBV6-4; j_call: TRBJ2-1
cdr3_nt: TGTGCCAGCAGCCTACAAGGGGCCAACCTTTTCTATGGCTACACCTTC; cdr3_aa: CASSLQGANLFYGYTF; clone_size: -; d_call: -; v_call: TRBV7-8; j_call: TRBJ1-2
cdr3_nt: TGTGCCAGCAGCTTCCGGGACACCGATTTTTGGGGCTACACCTTC; cdr3_aa: CASSFRDTDFWGYTF; clone_size: once; d_call: -; v_call: TRBV5-5; j_call: TRBJ1-2
cdr3_nt: TGTGCCAGCAGACCCTCCGGACTAGCGCACAATGAGCAGTTCTTC; cdr3_aa: CASRPSGLAHNEQFF; clone_size: -; d_call: TRBD2; v_call: TRBV6-5; j_call: TRBJ2-1